This T cell receptor (beta chain) derives from a study of blood T cell repertoires in COVID-19. Study-wide background: Sample material is recorded as cDNA or gDNA derived from T cells, B-cell-depleted T cells, or PBMCs.

The junction had 5 bases not matched to a gene; V was cut back by 5 bases and J by 6 bases. The CDR3 length is 14 residues. Germline V gene sequence: CDR1 SGHTA, CDR2 FQGNSA. Under the authors' procedure: Estimation of nucleated cell counts was performed using reference gene primer amplification. Profiled with immunoSEQ multiplex PCR; TCRdb holds only in-frame clones, not every one. The V and J calls and clone size were taken over from that table, and D and trimming were inferred from the DNA. The repertoire holds some 150,000 clones, with roughly 80% as singletons. The clonotype was recovered from a woman in her thirties or forties with active or convalescent COVID-19. Input material: peripheral blood. This chain joins TRBV7-2 and TRBJ1-5; 9 bases agree with TRBD1. The CDR3 DNA reads as TGTGCCAGCAGCCAAGGGACAGGGAGTCAGCCCCAGCATTTT. Translating it yields CASSQGTGSQPQHF.